Listed below are T cell receptor beta chains from one sample, sequenced in a study of blood T cell repertoires in COVID-19. Clones were read by immunoSEQ multiplex PCR, and TCRdb kept only the in-frame ones, dropping some. The sample consists of about 210,000 clones, roughly nine tenths of them appearing once. The sequencing input was peripheral blood. The receptors originated from a man aged 35 to 55 with acute or convalescent COVID-19. The CDR3 runs from the conserved cysteine through the conserved F or W. D genes are given only for firm matches. Rows may omit the clone size; those that give it use once, few, many or a size class.

size	V	J	D	CDR3	DNA
-	TRBV24-1	TRBJ1-5	-	CATSDPKLPNQPQHF	TGTGCCACCAGTGATCCTAAGCTACCTAATCAGCCCCAGCATTTT
-	TRBV28	TRBJ2-4	TRBD2	CASSLTLGLAGGFDIQYF	TGTGCCAGCAGTTTAACCCTGGGACTAGCGGGAGGGTTTGACATTCAGTACTTC
-	TRBV18	TRBJ2-1	TRBD2	CASSLLILAGGSYEQFF	TGTGCCAGCTCACTACTGATACTAGCGGGAGGATCCTATGAGCAGTTCTTC
once	TRBV19	TRBJ2-3	-	CASSPQGQHTDTQYF	TGTGCCAGTAGTCCGCAAGGACAGCACACAGATACGCAGTATTTT
-	TRBV29-1	TRBJ1-2	TRBD1	CSVWTGEFLTYGYTF	TGCAGCGTTTGGACAGGGGAGTTTTTAACGTATGGCTACACCTTC
-	TRBV2	TRBJ2-1	TRBD2	CASSIPSTSGGASAYNEQFF	TGTGCCAGCAGCATTCCGTCGACTAGCGGGGGGGCCTCCGCCTACAATGAGCAGTTCTTC
-	TRBV10-3	TRBJ2-7	TRBD2	CATKTSGSSYEQYF	TGTGCCACTAAGACTAGCGGGAGCTCCTACGAGCAGTACTTC
-	TRBV6-5	TRBJ1-1	TRBD1	CASTLGQGSTEAFF	TGTGCCAGCACTCTTGGACAGGGGAGCACTGAAGCTTTCTTT
-	TRBV25-1	TRBJ2-2	-	CASKGVGELFF	TGTGCGAGCAAGGGGGTCGGGGAGCTGTTTTTT
-	TRBV11-3	TRBJ2-7	-	CASSSSDIYEQYF	TGTGCCAGCAGCTCCTCGGACATCTACGAGCAGTACTTC
-	TRBV5-1	TRBJ2-5	TRBD1	CASSRGGTGGLETQYF	TGCGCCAGCAGCAGAGGCGGGACAGGGGGCCTTGAGACCCAGTACTTC
-	TRBV5-1	TRBJ2-3	-	CASSLNWGDTQYF	TGCGCCAGCAGCTTAAATTGGGGCGATACGCAGTATTTT
once	TRBV2	TRBJ1-2	-	CASRGLPRGYTF	TGTGCCAGCCGTGGACTCCCGCGTGGCTACACCTTC
-	TRBV11-2	TRBJ2-3	TRBD2	CASSFGGTSGGTDTQYF	TGTGCCAGCAGCTTTGGAGGGACTAGCGGGGGAACAGATACGCAGTATTTT
-	TRBV28	TRBJ2-3	-	CASSLPGARTDTQYF	TGTGCCAGCAGTTTGCCTGGGGCCCGCACAGATACGCAGTATTTT
-	TRBV28	TRBJ1-4	-	CASSSPPPREKLFF	TGTGCCAGCAGTTCCCCCCCGCCTCGGGAAAAACTGTTTTTT
-	TRBV7-8	TRBJ1-3	-	CASSHNRVDTIYF	TGTGCCAGCAGCCACAACAGGGTCGACACCATATATTTT
-	TRBV19	TRBJ1-1	-	CASSMAPGGAEAFF	TGTGCCAGTAGTATGGCCCCAGGCGGGGCTGAAGCTTTCTTT
-	TRBV10-3	TRBJ2-3	TRBD1	CAISTDRSTDTQYF	TGTGCCATCAGCACGGACAGGAGCACAGATACGCAGTATTTT
-	TRBV2	TRBJ2-6	-	CASSVTGYSGANVLTF	TGTGCCAGCAGTGTGACGGGTTACTCTGGGGCCAACGTCCTGACTTTC
-	TRBV28	TRBJ1-2	-	CASSPGSADRNYGYTF	TGTGCCAGCAGTCCCGGATCTGCGGACAGAAACTATGGCTACACCTTC
-	TRBV5-1	TRBJ2-1	-	CASSWPLGGTEQFF	TGCGCCAGCAGCTGGCCCCTCGGAGGCACCGAGCAGTTCTTC
-	TRBV5-1	TRBJ2-5	TRBD1	CASSYRQGQETQYF	TGCGCCAGCAGCTACCGACAGGGACAAGAGACCCAGTACTTC
-	TRBV7-2	TRBJ2-3	-	CASSPLRVRTDTQYF	TGTGCCAGCAGCCCGTTGAGGGTCCGGACAGATACGCAGTATTTT
-	TRBV4-1	TRBJ1-2	-	CASSQERAGMTWGYTF	TGCGCCAGCAGCCAAGAAAGGGCAGGGATGACATGGGGCTACACCTTC
-	TRBV28	TRBJ2-5	-	CASSFLANLETQYF	TGTGCCAGCAGTTTCCTAGCGAATTTAGAGACCCAGTACTTC
-	TRBV2	TRBJ1-2	-	CASSEGPGNYGYTF	TGTGCCAGCAGTGAAGGGCCGGGAAACTATGGCTACACCTTC
-	TRBV27	TRBJ1-5	TRBD1	CASTPYGQGSQPQHF	TGTGCCAGCACCCCCTACGGACAGGGGAGTCAGCCCCAGCATTTT
-	TRBV11-2	TRBJ1-5	-	CASSLGGRQPQHF	TGTGCCAGCAGCTTAGGGGGCCGTCAGCCCCAGCATTTT
-	TRBV5-1	TRBJ2-5	-	CASSRGSFVETQYF	TGCGCCAGCAGTCGGGGGAGCTTCGTAGAGACCCAGTACTTC
-	TRBV5-1	TRBJ2-6	TRBD1	CASSGRTGPWFSGANVLTF	TGCGCCAGCAGCGGGCGGACAGGACCCTGGTTTTCCGGGGCCAACGTCCTGACTTTC
-	TRBV27	TRBJ2-7	TRBD1	CASSFGQGIGDWNEQYF	TGTGCCAGCAGTTTTGGACAGGGAATAGGGGACTGGAACGAGCAGTACTTC
-	TRBV6-5	TRBJ1-4	-	CASSYSIDSLSEKLFF	TGTGCCAGCAGTTACTCGATAGACAGCCTATCTGAAAAACTGTTTTTT
-	TRBV25-1	TRBJ1-2	-	CATARGDGYGYTF	TGTGCCACCGCGCGGGGGGACGGCTATGGCTACACCTTC
-	TRBV5-4	TRBJ2-1	-	CASSPGLSYNEQFF	TGTGCCAGCAGCCCCGGACTGAGCTACAATGAGCAGTTCTTC
-	TRBV7-9	TRBJ2-3	TRBD1	CASSRTGKTDTQYF	TGTGCCAGCAGCCGGACAGGGAAAACAGATACGCAGTATTTT
-	TRBV28	TRBJ1-1	-	CASSLIQLTPEAFF	TGTGCCAGCAGTTTAATACAGCTGACACCTGAAGCTTTCTTT
-	TRBV9	TRBJ2-1	-	CASSSPPRAYNEQFF	TGTGCCAGCAGCTCCCCCCCGCGAGCCTACAATGAGCAGTTCTTC
-	TRBV12-3/TRBV12-4	TRBJ2-1	TRBD1	CASSGTGEVKFF	TGTGCCAGCAGTGGGACAGGGGAGGTTAAGTTCTTC
-	TRBV5-1	TRBJ2-5	-	CASSATEQETQYF	TGCGCCAGCAGCGCGACGGAGCAAGAGACCCAGTACTTC
few	TRBV21-1	TRBJ2-2	-	CASSYNSGTAILNPNTGELFF	TGTGCCAGCAGTTATAACTCCGGGACAGCGATCTTAAACCCGAACACCGGGGAGCTGTTTTTT
-	TRBV27	TRBJ2-1	-	CASGVEWQYRGNEQFF	TGTGCCAGCGGGGTGGAGTGGCAATATCGGGGGAATGAGCAGTTCTTC
-	TRBV7-3	TRBJ2-5	TRBD2	CASSPRGLAGGETQYF	TGTGCCAGCAGCCCCCGGGGACTAGCGGGGGGGGAGACCCAGTACTTC
-	TRBV9	TRBJ2-7	TRBD2	CASSPSWGGSYEQYF	TGTGCCAGCAGCCCCAGCTGGGGGGGGTCCTACGAGCAGTACTTC
-	TRBV19	TRBJ2-3	TRBD2	CASRAGATPRTDTQYF	TGTGCCAGTAGGGCGGGAGCAACCCCTCGCACAGATACGCAGTATTTT
-	TRBV7-2	TRBJ2-7	-	CASSPQGGREQYF	TGTGCCAGCAGCCCCCAGGGGGGACGGGAGCAGTACTTC
few	TRBV7-2	TRBJ2-7	-	CASSLGQFYEQYF	TGTGCCAGCAGCCTCGGACAATTCTACGAGCAGTACTTC
-	TRBV7-3	TRBJ2-3	-	CASSLEGTDTQYF	TGTGCCAGCAGCTTAGAGGGAACAGATACGCAGTATTTT
-	TRBV29-1	TRBJ1-2	TRBD1	CSVGDRFYGYTF	TGCAGCGTTGGGGACAGATTTTATGGCTACACCTTC
-	TRBV6-1	TRBJ2-7	-	CASSEQDRYEQYF	TGTGCCAGCAGTGAACAGGACAGATACGAGCAGTACTTC